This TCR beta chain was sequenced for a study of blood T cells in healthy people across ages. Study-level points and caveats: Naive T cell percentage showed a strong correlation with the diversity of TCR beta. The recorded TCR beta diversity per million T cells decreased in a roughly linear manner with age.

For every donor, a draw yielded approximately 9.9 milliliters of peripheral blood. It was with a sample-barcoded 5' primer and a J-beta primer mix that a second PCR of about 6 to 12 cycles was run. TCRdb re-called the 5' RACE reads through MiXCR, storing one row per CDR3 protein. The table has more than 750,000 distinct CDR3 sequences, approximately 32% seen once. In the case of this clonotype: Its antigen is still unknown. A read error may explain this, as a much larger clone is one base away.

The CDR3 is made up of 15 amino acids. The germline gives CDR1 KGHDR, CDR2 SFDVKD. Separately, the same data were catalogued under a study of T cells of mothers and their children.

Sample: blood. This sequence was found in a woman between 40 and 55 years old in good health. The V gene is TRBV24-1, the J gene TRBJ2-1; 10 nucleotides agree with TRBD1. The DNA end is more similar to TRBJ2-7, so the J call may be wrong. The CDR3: CATSDGGTGDNEQYF. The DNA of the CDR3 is TGTGCCACCAGTGATGGGGGGACAGGGGACAATGAGCAGTACTTC.